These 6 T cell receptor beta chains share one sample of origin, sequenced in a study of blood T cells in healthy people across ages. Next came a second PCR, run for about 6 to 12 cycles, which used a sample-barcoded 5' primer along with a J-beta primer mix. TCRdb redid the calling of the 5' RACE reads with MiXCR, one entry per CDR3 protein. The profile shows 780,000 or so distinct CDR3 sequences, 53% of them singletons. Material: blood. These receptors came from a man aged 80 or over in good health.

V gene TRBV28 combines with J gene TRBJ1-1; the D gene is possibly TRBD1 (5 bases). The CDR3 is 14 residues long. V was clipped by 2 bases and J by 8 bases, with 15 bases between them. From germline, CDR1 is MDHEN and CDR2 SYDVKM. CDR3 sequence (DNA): TGTGCCAGCAGTTTAAGGGGCCTTAGAAAGGAAGCTTTCTTT. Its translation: CASSLRGLRKEAFF.

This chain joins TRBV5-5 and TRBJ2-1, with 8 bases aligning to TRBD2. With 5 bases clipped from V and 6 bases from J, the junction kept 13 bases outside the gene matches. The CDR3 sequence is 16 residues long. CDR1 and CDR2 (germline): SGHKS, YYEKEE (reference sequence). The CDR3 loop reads CASRKWPLAGTNEQFF. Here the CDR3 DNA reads TGTGCCAGCAGAAAATGGCCCCTAGCGGGCACCAATGAGCAGTTCTTC.

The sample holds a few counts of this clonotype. The chain's CDR3 is CASSEGQGTQETQYF. CDR3 nucleotide sequence: TGTGCCAGCAGTGAAGGACAGGGGACCCAAGAGACCCAGTACTTC. The chain joins TRBV25-1 to TRBJ2-4; 9 bases are shared with TRBD1. The DNA matches TRBJ2-5 better at its end, which makes the J call doubtful. Germline V lookup: CDR1 MGHDK, CDR2 SYGVNS. This CDR3 has 15 amino acids.

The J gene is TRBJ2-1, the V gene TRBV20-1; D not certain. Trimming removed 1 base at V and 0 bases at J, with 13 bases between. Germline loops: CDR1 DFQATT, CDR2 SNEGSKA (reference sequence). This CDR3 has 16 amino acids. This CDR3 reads CSARVRVSRSYNEQFF. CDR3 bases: TGCAGTGCTAGAGTGCGCGTCAGTCGCTCCTACAATGAGCAGTTCTTC.

In DNA form, the CDR3 reads TGCAGTGCCGAGAGTGGCGGGAGGTTCTACAATGAGCAGTTCTTC. This codes for CSAESGGRFYNEQFF. This chain connects TRBV20-1 to TRBJ2-1; the match to TRBD2 covers 8 bases. CDR1 and CDR2 from the germline V gene are DFQATT and SNEGSKA (reference sequence). V lost 6 bases and J lost 3; bases outside the gene matches: 10. There are 15 residues in the CDR3.

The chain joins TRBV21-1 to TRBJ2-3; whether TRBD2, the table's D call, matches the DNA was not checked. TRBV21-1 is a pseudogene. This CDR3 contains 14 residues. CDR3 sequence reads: CASSPWTLLDTQYF. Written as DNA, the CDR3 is TGTGCCAGCAGCCCGTGGACCCTCTTGGATACGCAGTATTTT.